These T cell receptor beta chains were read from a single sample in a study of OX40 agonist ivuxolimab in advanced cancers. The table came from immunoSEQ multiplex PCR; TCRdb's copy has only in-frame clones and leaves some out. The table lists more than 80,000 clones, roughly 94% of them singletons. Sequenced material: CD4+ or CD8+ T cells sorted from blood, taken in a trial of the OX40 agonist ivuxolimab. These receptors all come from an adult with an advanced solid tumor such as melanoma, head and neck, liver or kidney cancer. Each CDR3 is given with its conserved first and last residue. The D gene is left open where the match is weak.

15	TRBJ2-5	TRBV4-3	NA	CASSQGAGAQETQYF	TGCGCCAGCAGCCAAGGTGCAGGGGCCCAAGAGACCCAGTACTTC
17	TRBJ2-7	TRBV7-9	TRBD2	CASSSARSGGSSYEQYF	TGTGCCAGCAGCTCAGCTCGAAGCGGGGGTAGCTCCTACGAGCAGTACTTC
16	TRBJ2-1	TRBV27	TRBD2	CASRTTSGFEGNEQFF	TGTGCCAGCAGGACGACTAGCGGTTTTGAGGGGAATGAGCAGTTCTTC
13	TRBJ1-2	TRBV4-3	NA	CASSQERGDGYTF	TGCGCCAGCAGCCAAGAGAGGGGAGACGGCTACACCTTC
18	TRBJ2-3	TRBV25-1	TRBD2	CASSEWVSSGASTDTQYF	TGTGCCAGCAGTGAATGGGTCTCTAGCGGGGCGTCCACAGATACGCAGTATTTT
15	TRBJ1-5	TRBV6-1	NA	CASSEWGGSNQPQHF	TGTGCCAGCAGTGAATGGGGTGGTAGCAATCAGCCCCAGCATTTT
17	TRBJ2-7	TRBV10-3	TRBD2	CAISESILAGPLYEQYF	TGTGCCATCAGTGAGTCGATTTTAGCGGGGCCCCTATACGAGCAGTACTTC
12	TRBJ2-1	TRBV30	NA	CAWGNLGDEQFF	TGTGCCTGGGGGAACCTGGGGGATGAGCAGTTCTTC
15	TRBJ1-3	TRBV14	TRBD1	CASSQGTGSGNTIYF	TGTGCCAGCAGCCAAGGGACAGGCTCTGGAAACACCATATATTTT
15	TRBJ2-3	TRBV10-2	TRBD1	CASSEIGQGLDTQYF	TGCGCCAGCAGTGAGATCGGACAGGGGTTAGATACGCAGTATTTT
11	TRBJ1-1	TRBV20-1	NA	CSASDSREAFF	TGCAGTGCTTCGGACAGTCGGGAAGCTTTCTTT
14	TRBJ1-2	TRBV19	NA	CASSIAEGDYGYTF	TGTGCCAGTAGTATAGCGGAAGGAGACTATGGCTACACCTTC
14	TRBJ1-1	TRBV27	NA	CASSLGGIGTEAFF	TGTGCCAGCAGTTTAGGGGGAATTGGAACTGAAGCTTTCTTT